This T cell receptor beta chain was identified during a study of T cell responses to AZD1222 COVID-19 vaccine. Assay used: immunoSEQ multiplex PCR; TCRdb lists only in-frame clones, some missing. The table lists approximately 150,000 clones, around 90% of them singletons. The CDR3 covers 14 residues. The V and J ends lost 7 bases and 10 bases respectively, with 22 bases between them. The germline V gene encodes CDR1 SNHLY and CDR2 FYNNEI. V is TRBV2 and J is TRBJ1-1; weak D call: TRBD1 (5 bases). The receptor was derived from an adult who received the AZD1222 COVID-19 vaccine. The material was peripheral blood, obtained 28 days after the second AZD1222 dose. This chain's CDR3 is CASKEVGASAPAFF. DNA for the CDR3: TGTGCCAGCAAAGAGGTCGGGGCCAGCGCCCCAGCTTTCTTT.